This is a list of T cell receptor beta chains from one sample in a study of tumor and adjacent non-tumor tissue in lung cancer. TCRdb passed the multiplex PCR reads through MiXCR, listing each CDR3 protein once. The sample lists fewer than 120,000 distinct CDR3 sequences, around 82% occurring once. The specimen sequenced was lung tumor tissue. These receptors were obtained from a man in his 70s with non-small cell lung cancer. The CDR3 runs from the conserved cysteine through the conserved F or W. Fields, in order: J gene, clone size, V gene, D gene, CDR3 protein, CDR3 DNA. A D gene is named only where the DNA matches it firmly. The size entry is marked missing in some rows and otherwise reads once, few, many or a size class.

>TRBJ2-5|NA|TRBV29-1|NA
CGERGGETQYF
TGCGGGGAACGAGGGGGGGAGACCCAGTACTTC
>TRBJ2-2|many|TRBV5-1|NA
CASSLQGSNTGELFF
TGCGCCAGCAGCTTACAGGGCTCTAACACCGGGGAGCTGTTTTTT
>TRBJ2-1|NA|TRBV29-1|TRBD2
CSVGLAGVYYEQFF
TGCAGCGTCGGACTAGCGGGAGTATACTATGAGCAGTTCTTC
>TRBJ2-2|many|TRBV20-1|NA
CSARGGDSVTGELFF
TGCAGTGCTAGAGGGGGCGACTCCGTCACCGGGGAGCTGTTTTTT
>TRBJ1-2|NA|TRBV29-1|NA
CSAVPYQSSGEDDYIF
TGCAGTGCTGTCCCCTATCAATCCTCGGGAGAAGATGACTACATCTTC
>TRBJ1-2|NA|TRBV10-2|NA
CASSESSWRQTIF
TGCGCCAGCAGTGAGTCGAGCTGGAGGCAGACCATCTTC
>TRBJ2-2|NA|TRBV6-1|NA
CAIVAGLENTGELFF
TGTGCCATTGTGGCGGGCTTGGAAAATACCGGGGAGCTGTTTTTT
>TRBJ1-2|NA|TRBV6-5|TRBD1
CDSSWMRSGTGGGYTF
TGTGACAGCAGTTGGATGCGGAGTGGGACAGGTGGAGGCTACACCTTC
>TRBJ1-1|NA|TRBV11-2|NA
CVSSLRGRDKWNPEAFF
TGTGTCAGCAGCTTGCGGGGGAGGGATAAGTGGAACCCTGAAGCTTTCTTT
>TRBJ1-2|NA|TRBV29-1|NA
CIALPYLGPDNYGYTF
TGCATCGCTCTCCCTTACCTGGGACCAGATAACTATGGCTACACCTTT
>TRBJ2-1|NA|TRBV6-1|NA
CASINIGSQGLVYEQFF
TGTGCCAGCATCAATATCGGGTCGCAGGGATTGGTCTATGAGCAGTTCTTC
>TRBJ1-4|NA|TRBV11-3|NA
CASSRTVSRGQLFF
TGTGCCAGCAGTAGGACAGTCTCTCGTGGTCAACTGTTTTTT
>TRBJ1-5|NA|TRBV4-1|NA
CASAKYLVGDSNQPQHF
TGCGCCAGCGCCAAGTATCTGGTGGGGGATAGCAATCAGCCCCAGCATTTT
>TRBJ2-2|NA|TRBV29-1|TRBD2
CSADIAGGTGEMFF
TGCAGCGCTGATATAGCGGGGGGCACCGGGGAGATGTTTTTT
>TRBJ2-5|NA|TRBV29-1|NA
CSAADRFQETEYF
TGCAGCGCGGCCGACAGGTTCCAAGAGACGGAGTACTTC
>TRBJ2-2|NA|TRBV19|NA
CASSSGHPRNTGELFF
TGTGCCAGTAGTTCAGGCCATCCACGGAACACCGGGGAGCTGTTTTTT
>TRBJ1-1|many|TRBV30|TRBD1
CAWDRGETEAFF
TGTGCCTGGGACAGGGGGGAAACTGAAGCTTTCTTT
>TRBJ1-2|NA|TRBV10-1|NA
CASSDSTGQHYGYTF
TGCGCCAGTAGTGACTCGACAGGCCAACACTATGGCTACACCTTC
>TRBJ1-2|few|TRBV6-6|NA
CASTPPGASYGYSF
TGCGCCAGCACCCCCCCAGGTGCCTCCTATGGCTACAGCTTC
>TRBJ1-4|NA|TRBV9|NA
CASSVGASNEKLFF
TGTGCCAGCAGCGTAGGGGCAAGTAATGAAAAACTGTTTTTT
>TRBJ2-7|NA|TRBV12-3/TRBV12-4|NA
CSSKQDPSNYEQYF
TGTTCCAGCAAACAGGACCCATCCAACTACGAGCAGTACTTC
>TRBJ2-7|NA|TRBV6-6|NA
CPSRTGTDSSEQYF
TGTCCCAGCAGGACCGGGACGGATTCCTCCGAACAGTACTTC
>TRBJ1-1|NA|TRBV4-1|TRBD1
CASSQDGAERGQYTGAFF
TGCGCTAGCAGCCAAGACGGTGCCGAAAGGGGGCAATACACTGGAGCTTTCTTT
>TRBJ2-3|NA|TRBV10-2|NA
CTSSDRGRTGTQYF
TGCACCAGCAGTGATCGGGGGCGCACAGGTACGCAGTATTTC
>TRBJ2-7|NA|TRBV29-1|NA
CSIVASWNYEQYF
TGCAGCATTGTAGCTAGCTGGAACTACGAGCAGTATTTC
>TRBJ2-7|once|TRBV2|NA
CASRGGFGKGGAEQYF
TGTGCCAGCAGAGGGGGGTTTGGAAAGGGGGGCGCCGAGCAGTACTTC
>TRBJ2-1|NA|TRBV5-4|NA
CASSFGGRAANEQFF
TGTGCCAGCAGTTTTGGGGGCAGGGCGGCGAATGAGCAGTTCTTC
>TRBJ2-7|NA|TRBV11-3|NA
CTSSLDPTGGRGEQYF
TGTACCAGTAGCTTAGATCCCACGGGGGGCAGGGGTGAGCAGTACTTC
>TRBJ2-1|NA|TRBV14|NA
CASTPNGGADQFF
TGTGCCAGCACCCCAAATGGCGGGGCTGATCAGTTCTTC
>TRBJ2-1|large|TRBV6-1|NA
CASNVWGKNEQFF
TGTGCCAGCAATGTCTGGGGAAAGAATGAGCAGTTCTTC
>TRBJ1-2|NA|TRBV12-3/TRBV12-4|NA
CASSARGRDNYGYTF
TGTGCCAGCAGTGCCCGGGGCAGGGATAACTATGGCTACACCTTC
>TRBJ1-5|NA|TRBV12-3/TRBV12-4|NA
CASCLMPGTGNQPQHF
TGTGCCAGCTGTTTAATGCCAGGGACGGGCAATCAACCCCAGCATTTT
>TRBJ2-7|NA|TRBV12-3/TRBV12-4|NA
CASSRGHHEQYF
TGTGCCAGCAGCCGAGGACATCACGAGCAATACTTC
>TRBJ2-3|NA|TRBV12-3/TRBV12-4|NA
CVSIFGGGWTDTQYF
TGTGTCAGCATTTTCGGCGGGGGCTGGACAGATACGCAGTATTTT
>TRBJ2-1|NA|TRBV4-3|TRBD2
CSSTQDQAGAEYNEQFF
TGCTCCAGCACCCAAGACCAAGCGGGAGCTGAATACAATGAGCAGTTCTTC
>TRBJ2-5|NA|TRBV5-1|NA
CVSSLLSLGLSGGETQYF
TGCGTCAGCAGCTTGTTGAGTTTGGGACTGTCTGGGGGAGAGACCCAGTACTTC
>TRBJ2-1|once|TRBV5-4|NA
CASSLAGQAYGQFF
TGTGCCAGCAGCTTGGCCGGACAAGCCTACGGGCAGTTCTTC
>TRBJ1-1|NA|TRBV6-5|NA
CANSYSTARTEAFF
TGTGCCAACAGTTACAGTACCGCGAGGACTGAAGCTTTCTTT
>TRBJ2-3|NA|TRBV28|NA
CASRATSIGSRDTHYF
TGTGCCAGCAGGGCTACTAGCATCGGGAGCCGAGATACGCATTATTTT
>TRBJ1-2|NA|TRBV29-1|NA
CSVEGGYSVKYGYTF
TGCAGCGTTGAAGGAGGTTACAGCGTTAAGTATGGCTACACCTTC
>TRBJ2-3|few|TRBV7-3|NA
CASSLTGSTDTQYF
TGTGCCAGCAGCTTGACAGGTAGCACAGATACGCAGTATTTT
>TRBJ1-1|NA|TRBV5-5|NA
CASSVSMNTEACF
TGTGCCAGCAGCGTGAGCATGAACACTGAAGCTTGCTTT
>TRBJ2-1|NA|TRBV11-2|NA
CASSLHDRDWASYNDQFF
TGTGCCAGCAGCTTACATGACAGGGACTGGGCCTCCTACAATGACCAGTTCTTC
>TRBJ2-1|NA|TRBV6-6|NA
CAIIVTGGLYNEQFF
TGTGCCATCATTGTGACAGGAGGCCTCTACAATGAGCAGTTCTTC
>TRBJ1-4|many|TRBV6-5|NA
CASRPTGGSNEKLFF
TGTGCCAGCAGACCGACAGGAGGTAGTAATGAAAAACTGTTTTTT
>TRBJ2-5|NA|TRBV14|TRBD2
CVSSQAGTQYF
TGTGTCAGTAGCCAAGCGGGGACTCAGTACTTC
>TRBJ2-4|NA|TRBV11-2|NA
CASSLGTGAKNIQYF
TGTGCCAGCAGCTTAGGAACGGGAGCTAAAAACATTCAGTACTTC
>TRBJ2-3|once|TRBV11-2|NA
CVSSIGGTDTQYF
TGTGTCAGCAGCATAGGTGGCACAGATACGCAGTATTTT
>TRBJ2-7|NA|TRBV11-2|NA
CASSPPAGTSIHEQYF
TGTGCCAGCAGCCCCCCCGCCGGGACATCAATCCACGAGCAGTACTTC
>TRBJ2-7|NA|TRBV10-2|NA
CVSSESIWRDLSYEQYF
TGCGTCAGCAGTGAGTCGATTTGGCGGGACCTATCCTACGAGCAGTACTTC
>TRBJ2-7|NA|TRBV10-2|NA
CASRQVGTRGEQYF
TGCGCCAGCAGGCAAGTCGGGACTCGGGGCGAGCAGTACTTC